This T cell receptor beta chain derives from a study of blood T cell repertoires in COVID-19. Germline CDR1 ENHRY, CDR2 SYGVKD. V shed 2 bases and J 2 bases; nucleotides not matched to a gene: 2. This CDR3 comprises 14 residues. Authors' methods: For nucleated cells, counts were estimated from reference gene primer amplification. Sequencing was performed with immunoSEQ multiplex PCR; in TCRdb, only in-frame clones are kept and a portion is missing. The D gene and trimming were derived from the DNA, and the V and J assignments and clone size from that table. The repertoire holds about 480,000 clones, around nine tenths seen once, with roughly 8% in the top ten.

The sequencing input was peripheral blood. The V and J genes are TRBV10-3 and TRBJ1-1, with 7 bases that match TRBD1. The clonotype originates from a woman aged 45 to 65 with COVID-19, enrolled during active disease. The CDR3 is CAISEAGGNTEAFF. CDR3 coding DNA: TGTGCCATCAGTGAGGCAGGGGGAAACACTGAAGCTTTCTTT.